The present entry profiles one TCR beta chain with its context. Its specificity is unknown. The data stem from a study of cytomegalovirus exposure and HLA in healthy donors. Whole-study findings and limits: The authors later found most CMV-associated TCR beta chains appeared HLA-restricted.

The CDR3 totals 13 residues. Per the germline V gene, CDR1 is MNHEY and CDR2 is SVGAGI. Trimming removed 2 bases from V and 5 bases from J, with 9 bases in between. The PCR made use of 60 Vbeta and 13 Jbeta primers. Here immunoSEQ multiplex PCR was the method, and the copy in TCRdb shows in-frame clones only, minus some. Here the sample spans over 150,000 clones, 82% being singletons. The chain recombines TRBV6-5 with TRBJ1-1, with no clear D. The origin of this receptor is a man between 45 and 60 years old in good health and CMV-seropositive. Material for sequencing was PBMCs. The CDR3 bases are TGTGCCAGCAGTTACGATCGGAGGACTGAAGCTTTCTTT. This translates into CASSYDRRTEAFF.